The present entry profiles one T cell receptor (beta chain) with its context. In the original processing: Amplification from reference gene primers served as the basis for estimated nucleated cell counts. This table comes from immunoSEQ multiplex PCR, and its TCRdb copy is limited to in-frame clones, with some not included. From that table come the V and J calls and clone size; the DNA was used to work out D and trimming. The top ten clones hold 3.5% to 4.5% of a sample with a few hundred thousand clones, 80% to 90% of them seen once. This record belongs to a study of blood T cell repertoires in COVID-19. The overall study: Sites in the United States, Italy and Spain provided acute and convalescent COVID-19 samples. The analysed material was cDNA or gDNA that came from T cells, B-cell-depleted T cells, or PBMCs.

The clonotype comes from a woman aged 40 to 49 with acute COVID-19. The sequencing sample was made of PBMCs or T cells enriched from blood (not recorded which).

CDR3 in amino acids: CASSASGTGKRETQYF. CDR3 coding DNA: TGTGCCAGCAGCGCCTCCGGGACAGGGAAAAGAGAGACCCAGTACTTC. V is TRBV11-3 and J is TRBJ2-5; 9 nucleotides agree with TRBD1. V lost 5 bases to trimming and J lost 4 bases; unmatched junction nucleotides: 11. This CDR3 has 16 residues. In germline, CDR1 is SGHNT, CDR2 YENEEA.